The source of this TCR beta chain is a study of blood T cell dynamics during melanoma immunotherapy. Background on the study: Standard first-line treatment here was pembrolizumab or nivolumab plus ipilimumab in metastatic melanoma. Regarding the study as a whole: PBMC repertoires of eventual disease-control patients split at W3 into clonality or diversity gains.

Time point: pre-treatment baseline. No patient had earlier systemic cancer treatment, concurrent immunosuppressants, or another active cancer. Every bulk PBMC sample received the same 350 ng of DNA. Using immunoSEQ multiplex PCR, the repertoire was profiled, and TCRdb retains in-frame clones only, with some absent. The sample contains about 10,000 clones, approximately 86% of which appear only once. As for this clone: Its specificity is unknown.

The input for sequencing was blood, taken from a patient treated with checkpoint blockade. The TCR sequence derives from a human donor with melanoma.

The CDR3 sequence is CASSLSKVVYNEQFF. The DNA of the CDR3 is TGTGCCAGCAGTTTATCGAAGGTAGTCTACAATGAGCAGTTCTTC. The gene calls are TRBV27 and TRBJ2-1; unclear D gene. CDR1 is MNHEY and CDR2 is SMNVEV in the germline V gene (reference sequence). The V gene lost 0 bases and the J gene lost 3 bases, with 9 bases spanning the gap. The CDR3 spans 15 residues.